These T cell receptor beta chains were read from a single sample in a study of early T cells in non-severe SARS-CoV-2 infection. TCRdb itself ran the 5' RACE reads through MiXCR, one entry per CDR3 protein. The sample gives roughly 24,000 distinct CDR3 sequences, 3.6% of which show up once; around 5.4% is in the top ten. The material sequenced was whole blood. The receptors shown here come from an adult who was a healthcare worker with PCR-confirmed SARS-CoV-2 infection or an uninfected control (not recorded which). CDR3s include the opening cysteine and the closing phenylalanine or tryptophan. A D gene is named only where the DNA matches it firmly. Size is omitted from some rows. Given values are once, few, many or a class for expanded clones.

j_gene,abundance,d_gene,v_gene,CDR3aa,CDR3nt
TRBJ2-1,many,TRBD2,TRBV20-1,CSARSLGTSGGKTYNEQFF,TGCAGTGCTAGAAGCTTAGGGACTAGCGGGGGAAAGACCTACAATGAGCAGTTCTTC
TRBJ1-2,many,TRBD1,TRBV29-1,CSVDTTGTDYGYTF,TGCAGCGTTGACACGACCGGGACAGACTATGGCTACACCTTC
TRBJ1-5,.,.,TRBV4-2,CASSPGDSNQPQHF,TGTGCCAGCAGTCCGGGGGATAGCAATCAGCCCCAGCATTTT
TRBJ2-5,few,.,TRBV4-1,CASSSHAARGEETQYF,TGCGCCAGCAGCTCCCATGCGGCCAGGGGGGAAGAGACCCAGTACTTC
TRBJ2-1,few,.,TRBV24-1,CATSDFSGGDEQFF,TGTGCCACCAGTGATTTTTCCGGGGGCGATGAGCAGTTCTTC
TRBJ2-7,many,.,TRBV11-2,CASSLATSRDEQYF,TGTGCCAGCAGCTTAGCCACGTCTAGAGACGAGCAGTACTTC
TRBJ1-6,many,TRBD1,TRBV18,CASSPPRTGRSNSPLHF,TGTGCCAGCTCACCACCTCGGACAGGAAGATCCAATTCACCCCTCCACTTT
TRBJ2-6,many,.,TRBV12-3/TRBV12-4,CASSLARAGANVLTF,TGTGCCAGCAGTTTAGCGAGAGCGGGGGCCAACGTCCTGACTTTC
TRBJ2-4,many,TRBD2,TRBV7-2,CASRSGGGAKNIQYF,TGTGCCAGCCGGAGCGGGGGTGGCGCCAAAAACATTCAGTACTTC
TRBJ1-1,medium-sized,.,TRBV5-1,CASSLGALMNTEAFF,TGCGCCAGCAGCTTGGGGGCCCTCATGAACACTGAAGCTTTCTTT
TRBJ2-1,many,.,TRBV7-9,CASSVTGTYNEQFF,TGTGCCAGCAGCGTAACCGGGACGTACAATGAGCAGTTCTTC